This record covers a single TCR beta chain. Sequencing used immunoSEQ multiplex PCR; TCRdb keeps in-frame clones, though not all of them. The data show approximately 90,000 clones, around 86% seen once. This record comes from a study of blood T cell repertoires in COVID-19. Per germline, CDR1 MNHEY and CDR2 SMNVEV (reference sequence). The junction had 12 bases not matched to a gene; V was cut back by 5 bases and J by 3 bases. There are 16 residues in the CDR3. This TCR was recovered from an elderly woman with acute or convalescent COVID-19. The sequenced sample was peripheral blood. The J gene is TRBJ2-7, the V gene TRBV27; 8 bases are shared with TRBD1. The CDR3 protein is CASSLYRTGSYYEQYF. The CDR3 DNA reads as TGTGCCAGCAGTCTCTACAGGACAGGGTCATACTACGAGCAGTACTTC.